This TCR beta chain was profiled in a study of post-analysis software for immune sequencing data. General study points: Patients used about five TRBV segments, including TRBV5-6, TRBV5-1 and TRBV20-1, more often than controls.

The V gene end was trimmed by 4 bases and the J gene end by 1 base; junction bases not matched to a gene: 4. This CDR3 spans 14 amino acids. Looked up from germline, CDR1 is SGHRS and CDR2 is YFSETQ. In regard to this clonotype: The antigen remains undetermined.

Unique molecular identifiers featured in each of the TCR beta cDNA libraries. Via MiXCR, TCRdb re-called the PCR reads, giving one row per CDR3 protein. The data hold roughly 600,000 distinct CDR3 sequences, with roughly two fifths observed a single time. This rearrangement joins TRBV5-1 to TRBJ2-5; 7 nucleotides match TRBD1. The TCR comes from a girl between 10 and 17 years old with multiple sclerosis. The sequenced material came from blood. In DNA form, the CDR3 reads TGCGCCAGCAGCATGGGGACAGCCCAAGAGACCCAGTACTTC. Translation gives CASSMGTAQETQYF.